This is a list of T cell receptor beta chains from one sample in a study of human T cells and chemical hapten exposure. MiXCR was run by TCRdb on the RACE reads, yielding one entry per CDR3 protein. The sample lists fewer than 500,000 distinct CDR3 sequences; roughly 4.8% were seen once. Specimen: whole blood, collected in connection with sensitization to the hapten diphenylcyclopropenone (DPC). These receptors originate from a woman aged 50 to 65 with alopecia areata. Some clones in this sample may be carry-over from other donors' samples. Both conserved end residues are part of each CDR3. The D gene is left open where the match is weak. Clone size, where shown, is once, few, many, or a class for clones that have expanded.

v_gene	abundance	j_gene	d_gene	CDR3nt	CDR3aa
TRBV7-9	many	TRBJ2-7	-	TGTGCCAGCAGCTTAGAGGAACAGACCCGCTACGAGCAGTACTTC	CASSLEEQTRYEQYF
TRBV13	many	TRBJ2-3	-	TGTGCCAGCAGCTCCCAGGGGACAGATACGCAGTATTTT	CASSSQGTDTQYF
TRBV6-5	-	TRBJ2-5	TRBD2	TGTGCCAGCACCAAGGGCAGCGGGGGGCTTCAAGAGACCCAGTACTTC	CASTKGSGGLQETQYF
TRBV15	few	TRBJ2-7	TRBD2	TGTGCCACCAGCCCCAGGACTAGCGACCCCTACGAGCAGTACTTC	CATSPRTSDPYEQYF
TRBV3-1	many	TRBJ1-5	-	TGTGCCAGCAGCCAATCCGGGTTCAATCAGCCCCAGCATTTT	CASSQSGFNQPQHF
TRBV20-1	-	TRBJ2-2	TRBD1	TGCAGTGCTGGGGGGACAGGCCAGGAGCTGTTTTTT	CSAGGTGQELFF
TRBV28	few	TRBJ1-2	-	TGTGCCAGCAGTGCCAAACAGGGCTACTATGGCTACACCTTC	CASSAKQGYYGYTF
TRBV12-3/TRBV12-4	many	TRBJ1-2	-	TGTGCCAGCAGTTTAAATCCCCGGAGGGGCTACACCTTC	CASSLNPRRGYTF
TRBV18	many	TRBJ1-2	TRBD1	TGTGCCAGCTCACCTTCGGGACAGAACTATGGCTACACCTTC	CASSPSGQNYGYTF
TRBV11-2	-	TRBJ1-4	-	TGTGCCAGCAGCCCCCGACATAGGGTTGATGAAAAACTGTTTTTT	CASSPRHRVDEKLFF
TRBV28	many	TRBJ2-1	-	TGTGCCAGCAGTTCTTCTAGCGTTTCCTACAATGAGCAGTTCTTC	CASSSSSVSYNEQFF
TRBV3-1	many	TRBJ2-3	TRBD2	TGTGCCAGCAGCCGCGGGGGGTCTAGCACAGATACGCAGTATTTT	CASSRGGSSTDTQYF
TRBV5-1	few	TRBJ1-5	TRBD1	TGCGCCAGCAGCACGACAGGGGATAGCAATCAGCCCCAGCATTTT	CASSTTGDSNQPQHF
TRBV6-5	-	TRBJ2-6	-	TGTGCCAGCAGTTACTCATCGGGGACCGGGGCCAACGTCCTGACTTTC	CASSYSSGTGANVLTF
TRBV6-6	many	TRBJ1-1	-	TGTGCCACGACGGGGGTTGGGACTGAAGCTTTCTTT	CATTGVGTEAFF
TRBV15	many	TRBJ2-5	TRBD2	TGTGCCACCAGCAGAGATGCGAGGACTAGTAAGACCCAGTACTTC	CATSRDARTSKTQYF
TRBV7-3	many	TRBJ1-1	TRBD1	TGTGCCAGCAGCTCAGGGGGCCGGGGTGAAGCTTTCTTT	CASSSGGRGEAFF
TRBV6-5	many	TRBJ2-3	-	TGTGCCAGCAGTTTCGGGTCCTCGGGTACGCAGTATTTT	CASSFGSSGTQYF
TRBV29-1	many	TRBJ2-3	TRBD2	TGCAGCGTCCCCTTCTTTCGCGGGGGGGGAGATACGCAGTATTTT	CSVPFFRGGGDTQYF
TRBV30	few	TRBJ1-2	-	TGTGCCTGGAGTGCTACTAGGATTTATGGCTACACCTTC	CAWSATRIYGYTF
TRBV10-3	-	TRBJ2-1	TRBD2	TGTGCCATCAGTGAGAAGACTAGCGGGGGGGGTCTTGAGCAGTTCTTC	CAISEKTSGGGLEQFF
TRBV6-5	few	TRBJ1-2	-	TGTGCCAGCAGTGGGCTTTGGGGGGCTGGCTACACCTTC	CASSGLWGAGYTF
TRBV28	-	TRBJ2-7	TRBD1	TGTGCCAGCAGTTTATTGACAGGGAACTCCTACGAGCAGTACTTC	CASSLLTGNSYEQYF
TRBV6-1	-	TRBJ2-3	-	TGTGCCAGCAGTGCTTCGACGACAGTTCTTGGGACGCAGTATTTT	CASSASTTVLGTQYF
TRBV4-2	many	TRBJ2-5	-	TGTGCCAGCAGCGCACCCCAGAGAGAGACCCAGTACTTC	CASSAPQRETQYF
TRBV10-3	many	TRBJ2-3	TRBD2	TGTGCCATCATAGGGACTAGCAAAGATACGCAGTATTTT	CAIIGTSKDTQYF
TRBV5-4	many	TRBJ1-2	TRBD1	TGTGCCAGCAGCCAAGGACAGGAAGCTAACTATGGCTACACCTTC	CASSQGQEANYGYTF
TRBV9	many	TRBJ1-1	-	TGTGCCAGCAGCGTAGTGGCAAACACTGAAGCTTTCTTT	CASSVVANTEAFF